The clone carrying this T cell receptor beta chain was seen once. The CDR3 has 15 amino acids. With 0 bases removed from V and 4 bases from J, the gap between germline ends came to 11 bases. Germline V gives CDR1 SGHNT, CDR2 YYREEE (reference sequence). The sample is drawn from a study of shared clonotypes between healthy human individuals. Produced via immunoSEQ multiplex PCR; TCRdb's table is partial and in-frame only. The sample has about 610,000 clones, approximately 97% seen once. The material sequenced was naive CD4+ T cells sorted from blood. Documented subset: CD45RA+ positively selected. This clonotype originated in a woman in her twenties or thirties in good health. The chain joins TRBV5-4 to TRBJ1-3; D unresolved. The CDR3: CASSLDLSWGNTIYF. CDR3 bases: TGTGCCAGCAGCTTGGATCTTAGTTGGGGAAACACCATATATTTT.